This T cell receptor (beta chain) comes out of a study of cytomegalovirus exposure and HLA in healthy donors. Notes on the study in general: One variant, a missense change in DCLRE1C, was linked in a later analysis to TCR beta V- and J-gene trimming.

Germline V gives CDR1 SGHRS, CDR2 YFSETQ. This CDR3 region has 15 residues. Trimming left V 4 bases short and J 0 bases short, with 11 bases between. Among the donors, all were healthy bone marrow donors. Turning to this clone: What it binds is unknown. Other DNA sequences in the sample encode the same CDR3.

PCR employed 60 Vbeta and 13 Jbeta primers. Repertoires were generated with immunoSEQ multiplex PCR, while TCRdb's copy carries only in-frame clones and drops some. The sample lists about 98,000 clones; approximately 78% were seen once. The TCR was taken from a man aged 35-49 years in good health and CMV-seronegative. Sequenced input: PBMCs. The V gene is TRBV5-1, the J gene TRBJ2-1; D gene ambiguous. The CDR3 coding sequence is TGCGCCAGCAGCCTGGACGGGTCCTCCTACAATGAGCAGTTCTTC. As protein: CASSLDGSSYNEQFF.